This record looks at one TCR beta chain sequence and its context. What this receptor recognizes is not known. There are no base qualities to consult, and no much larger clone falls within one base. The cohort consisted of 666 healthy bone marrow donors. Cohort members were all nominally healthy when sampled, although unrecorded immune exposures were likely present. The donor was CMV seronegative and belonged to the group of 352 seronegative cohort members. Each donor provided a peripheral blood sample, and peripheral blood mononuclear cells were used for TCR beta sequencing. The Qiagen DNeasy Blood Extraction Kit was used to extract genomic DNA from the blood cell samples. The library came from the immunoSEQ multiplex PCR assay. For the multiplex PCR, a mixture combining 60 forward primers for TCR Vbeta segments and 13 reverse primers for TCR Jbeta segments was used. A multiplex PCR assay on genomic DNA amplified the CDR3 region of rearranged TCR beta genes. Amplified TCR beta libraries were sequenced as 87-base-pair reads on the Illumina HiSeq System. On the study's bioinformatics: A later analysis tallied about 77 million unique TCR beta chains across the 666 repertoires, and about 10 million of those chains were shared by two or more donors. A nearest-neighbor algorithm error-corrected the raw reads and collapsed the reads into unique sequences, merging closely related sequences to remove PCR and sequencing errors. Alignment of CDR3 sequences to IMGT reference sequences was used to assign V, D and J gene segments. For a sequence to be retained, a match of at least six nucleotides to both a V gene segment and a J gene segment was required. Rearrangements were classified as productive when the CDR3 lacked stop codons and remained in frame with V and J, and all other rearrangements were classified as non-productive. Following IMGT convention, CDR3 was defined as the stretch from the second conserved V-encoded cysteine up to the conserved J-encoded phenylalanine. Sequences without an unambiguous match to a single V gene segment were excluded from the earlier analysis of several hundred of the donors. An earlier analysis of approximately 590 of the donors called V segments functional above 56.7% productive rearrangements and segregating when the between-donor standard deviation exceeded 5%. A statistical classification framework was built for diagnosing cytomegalovirus status from the catalog of TCR beta chain sequences. In a later analysis, TCR nucleotide sequences were compared against IMGT/GENE-DB human TR gene sequences so that V and J genes could be assigned. The TCRdist pipeline was used in a later analysis to assign CDR3 sequences and most-parsimonious VDJ recombination scenarios. A later analysis defined each TCR beta chain by its CDR3 amino acid sequence plus V-gene family, and excluded reads lacking a unique V-gene family. In a later analysis, several hundred highly shared, low-generation-probability nucleotide sequences were removed to address suspected cross-contamination and a sequencing artifact. A later analysis calculated a clonal expansion index for each public chain from normalized within-repertoire ranks of inferred template counts. In a later analysis, generation probabilities were computed using a VDJ recombination model fitted to out-of-frame rearrangements, and the results were checked against IGoR. In a later analysis, TCR-TCR, TCR-HLA and TCR-CMV co-occurrence was scored with hypergeometric tests, and a repertoire-size bias correction was applied to TCR pairs. In a later analysis, false discovery rates were estimated by permuting HLA or CMV assignments 20 times. In a later analysis, co-occurring TCRs were grouped using DBSCAN, with TCRdist sequence similarity added in when clustering inside HLA-allele-positive subsets. For co-occurrence clustering, repertoires with fewer than 30,000 or more than 120,000 public chains were excluded, along with five or six repertoires with anomalous nucleotide sharing. The table was pulled from immuneACCESS by TCRdb, which kept in-frame rearrangements only. Such tables lose some clones; where checked, under half of the loss comes from unresolved V genes, and the rest has no known cause. That table furnishes V, J and clone size, whereas the DNA furnished D and trimming. The sample contains approximately 170,000 clones, around three quarters of them found a single time. About 2.5% of the sample rests with the top ten.

V is reduced by 3 bases and J by 4 bases, leaving a spacing of 8 bases between them. The CDR1 and CDR2 encoded by the germline V gene are LGHNT and FRNRAP. There are 13 amino acids in the CDR3, from cysteine to phenylalanine inclusive. This entry keeps only the CDR3 DNA: 39 bases, framed from base 1. This record comes from a study of cytomegalovirus exposure and HLA in healthy donors listed by TCRdb under 2017. A note on the overall study: In an earlier analysis of 550 to 750 of the donors, less than 350 Gb of sequence data and approximately 120 million unique TCR beta sequences from approximately 180 million T cells were reported. Donor age, sex, ethnicity and CMV serostatus were compiled alongside the repertoire data. Of the approximately 400 genotyped donors, approximately 83% fell in the genetic ancestry cluster associated with self-reported Caucasian donors. An early release that covered several hundred HLA-typed donors contained approximately 300 gigabases of sequencing data and approximately 85 million unique TCR sequences. The study combined high-throughput TCR immunosequencing, statistical association of individual TCRs with disease status, and machine learning to predict cytomegalovirus infection status. All discovery cohort repertoires had been generated using a single sequencing platform. Along with the roughly 700-subject first cohort, a separate validation cohort of over 90 different subjects was used. The study aimed to test whether cataloging public T cell receptors could reveal signatures of past pathogen exposure. In an earlier analysis of around 540 of the donors, high-throughput TCR beta sequencing was used to judge whether each TCR beta V gene segment behaved as functional or pseudogenic. Typing coverage varied by locus: roughly 629-640 donors for A, B, C, DRB1 and DQB1; 522 for DQA1; more than 600 for DPA1; some 470 for DPB1. Rather than using new phenotypic data, the later analysis identified candidate immune exposures from TCR beta sequences and from how often those sequences occurred across donors. A later genetic analysis took genome-wide SNP genotypes for about three fifths of the 666 donors and used that subset as a discovery cohort. A later analysis re-examined previously published TCR beta repertoires from several hundred donors and added high-resolution HLA genotyping to investigate patterns of TCR occurrence. Across approximately 400 genotyped donors of the cohort, an average of about 240,000 unique TCR beta nucleotide sequences per donor were sequenced, and roughly a sixth of those sequences were non-productive. Using immunosequencing, the study profiled T cell repertoires from around 670 subjects and related those repertoires to cytomegalovirus serostatus. HLA typing included class I and class II loci at four-digit resolution. Four to six DR-DQ haplotypes were handled as single units for association and clustering, since linkage in the cohort was strong.

General findings and caveats noted by the study authors: In a later analysis, TCR association rates were found to vary across HLA loci, with the most associated TCRs seen for DRB1 alleles and the fewest for HLA-C alleles. Fewer than 20 rarely observed V segments, including chromosome 9 orphons, were excluded from the earlier analysis of a few hundred of the donors because counts were too low. In a later genetic analysis, fewer N-insertions in productive TCRs were reported among donors in an Asian-associated ancestry cluster than the approximately 670-donor mean. Because some donors lacked HLA typing at each locus, the association tests relied only on the typed subset. The sequencing pipeline was judged likely to have produced a cluster of highly shared sequence variants as a technical artifact. A total of roughly 160 TCR beta chains were listed by the study as associated with cytomegalovirus. A later genetic analysis associated a missense DCLRE1C variant with V-gene and J-gene trimming of TCR beta chains, and an independent cohort replicated the association. Immune exposure information for the cohort was limited to CMV serostatus. Because the 87-base-pair reads could not distinguish some IMGT-functional V segments, including TRBV6-2 and TRBV6-3, those segments were excluded. In a later analysis, HLA-associated TCR beta chains showed more clonal expansion and lower generation probabilities than non-associated chains that were equally common. According to the authors, the approach could potentially be generalized to other disease states and immunological phenotypes. Several of the top co-occurrence clusters appeared to be linked to parvovirus B19, influenza, CMV and Epstein-Barr virus, according to a later analysis. In a later analysis, most CMV-associated TCR beta chains were found to appear HLA-restricted, with HLA associations seemingly driven largely by CMV exposure. In both the original and validation cohorts, the classifier was reported to diagnose cytomegalovirus status with high specificity and sensitivity. At a false discovery rate of 0.05, a later analysis linked fewer than 20,000 TCR beta sequences to specific HLA alleles. When HLA alleles, especially DR and DQ, strongly co-occurred, TCR associations were difficult to assign to individual alleles. Linkage disequilibrium might explain the correlated functional status among segregating V segments, but an unknown experimental factor could not be ruled out. A further reported finding was that TCR beta sequences accurately predicted the HLA-A and HLA-B alleles for most subjects in the first cohort. A few of the identified cytomegalovirus-associated TCR beta chains were confirmed in vitro to be specific for cytomegalovirus antigens. The cohort was sequenced for TCR beta chains only, and without alpha or paired-chain data the features that could be detected were limited. Presence/absence analyses assumed roughly uniform sequencing depth across donors, an assumption that may not hold. In an earlier analysis of around 600 of the donors, most TCR beta V segments were observed in productive rearrangements about 87% or about 30% of the time, broadly matching IMGT annotations. Across donors, most TCR sequences were observed very rarely, whereas some public TCRs were present in many individuals.

Sequenced input: PBMCs. The chain was built from TRBV12-5 and TRBJ2-3; the D gene is perhaps TRBD2, on 6 matching bases. This clonotype originated in a woman in her fifties or sixties in good health and CMV-seronegative. The sequence in DNA is TGTGCTAGTGGTTTCCGACTAGCAGATACGCAGTATTTT. Its product reads: CASGFRLADTQYF.